This T cell receptor beta chain was obtained from a study of identical twins. Germline V gene data show CDR1 as LGHDT and CDR2 as YNNKEL (reference sequence). The CDR3 contains 15 residues. As regards this clonotype: It may be a read error: a sequence one base away is much more abundant.

Via MiXCR, TCRdb re-called the 5' RACE reads, giving one row per CDR3 protein. The sample comprises just over 450,000 distinct CDR3 sequences, 13% to 15% of which are singletons, and roughly 0.56% rests with the top ten. The sample was also reused in another study, on yellow fever vaccine responses in identical twins.

The source material was CD4+ T cells sorted from blood. The source of this sequence is a woman aged 18-29 years in good health. The chain carries TRBV3-1 and TRBJ2-2; D ambiguous. The CDR3 is CASCQLAFGTGELFF. In nucleotides, the CDR3 is TGTGCCAGCTGCCAATTGGCTTTTGGCACCGGGGAGCTGTTTTTT.